The TCR beta chain described here comes from a study of cytomegalovirus exposure and HLA in healthy donors. The CDR3 has 16 amino acids. Germline lookup yields CDR1 LGHNA and CDR2 YNFKEQ. V was clipped by 0 bases and J by 5 bases, with 17 bases between them. 60 Vbeta and 13 Jbeta primers were used in PCR. Sequencing used immunoSEQ multiplex PCR; TCRdb keeps in-frame clones, though not all of them. The table lists roughly 100,000 clones, just over 70% of them singletons. Study findings and constraints: An analysis done earlier found most TCR beta V segments productive about 87% or about 30% of the time. Researchers had no immune exposure information except CMV serostatus available.

This clone was seen more than once but under ten times. The antigen is not known. Sequenced input: PBMCs. The sequence derives from a boy between 10 and 17 years old in good health and CMV-seronegative. The chain recombines TRBV4-2 with TRBJ2-7; D might be TRBD1 (6 bases). CDR3 DNA: TGTGCCAGCAGCCAAGATCTGACCCAGGGGAGCCACGAGCAGTACTTC. Residues: CASSQDLTQGSHEQYF.